The 21 T cell receptor beta chains reported below all come from one sample, sequenced in a study of T-cell memory formation after mild COVID-19. MiXCR, applied by TCRdb to the 5' RACE reads, yields one record per CDR3 protein. The sample includes under 250,000 distinct CDR3 sequences, around a tenth of them seen just once. The sample consisted of PBMCs or a T cell subset sorted from them (not recorded which). These TCRs come from a man between 18 and 29 years old who had mild COVID-19 (a few samples of this study predate the infection). Cell type and time point are not known.

The table lists this clonotype with a few counts. This rearrangement joins TRBV6-2 or TRBV6-3 to TRBJ2-1; 8 nucleotides match TRBD2. CDR3 length: 15 residues. V lost 5 bases and J lost 7; bases outside the gene matches: 10. Per germline, CDR1 MNHEY and CDR2 SVGEGT. The CDR3 sequence is CASSTIQSGGNEQFF. Here the CDR3 DNA reads TGTGCCAGCAGTACCATCCAAAGCGGGGGTAATGAGCAGTTCTTC.

V and J are TRBV2 and TRBJ2-1, with D uncertain. Per germline, CDR1 SNHLY and CDR2 FYNNEI. This CDR3 is built from 13 residues. Trimming cost V 2 bases and J 15 bases, with 17 bases left between them. The DNA of the CDR3 is TGTGCCAGCAGTGAAAGAACGGTGGTATCTTCGTTCTTC. It yields the protein CASSERTVVSSFF. Complete variable domain (other parts from reference TRBV2 and TRBJ2-1): EPEVTQTPSHQVTQMGQEVILRCVPISNHLYFYWYRQILGQKVEFLVSFYNNEISEKSEIFDDQFSVERPDGSNFTLKIRSTKLEDSAMYFCASSERTVVSSFFGPGTRLTVL.

The table lists this clonotype with a count of one. The chain is built from TRBV11-1 and TRBJ1-1; a possible D gene is TRBD1 (6 bases). Trimming took 6 bases from V and 4 from J, leaving 12 bases between them. CDR1 is SGHAT and CDR2 is FQDESV in the germline V gene (reference sequence). The CDR3 loop spans 13 amino acids. This chain's CDR3 is CASRPRGSTEAFF. In DNA form, the CDR3 reads TGTGCCAGCAGACCAAGGGGGAGCACTGAAGCTTTCTTT. Using reference TRBV11-1 and TRBJ1-1 for the parts outside the CDR3, the full variable domain is EAEVAQSPRYKITEKSQAVAFWCDPISGHATLYWYRQILGQGPELLVQFQDESVVDDSQLPKDRFSAERLKGVDSTLKIQPAELGDSAMYLCASRPRGSTEAFFGQGTRLTVV.

The rearrangement joins TRBV4-3 to TRBJ2-4, with 9 bases matching TRBD1. From germline, CDR1 is LGHNA and CDR2 YSLEER. With 1 base clipped from V and 10 bases from J, the junction kept 5 bases outside the gene matches. This CDR3 has 14 amino acids. The CDR3 loop is CASSQAGDRVIQYF. The CDR3 DNA reads as TGCGCCAGCAGCCAAGCCGGGGACAGGGTAATTCAGTACTTC.

The chain recombines TRBV5-1 with TRBJ1-2; perhaps TRBD1 as D (5 bases). V gave up 2 bases and J gave up 7 bases, with 9 bases separating them. CDR3 length: 12 residues. Germline V CDR1 and CDR2: SGHRS, YFSETQ. CDR3 sequence: CASSFSGSGYTF. The CDR3 bases are TGCGCCAGCAGCTTCTCAGGGAGTGGCTACACCTTC.

This chain connects TRBV20-1 to TRBJ1-4; D is undetermined. CDR1 and CDR2 from the germline V gene are DFQATT and SNEGSKA (reference sequence). The ends were cut back, 0 bases at V and 4 bases at J, with 18 bases in the middle. This CDR3 has 17 amino acids. The CDR3 reads CSARDVWAAELNEKLFF. The CDR3 nucleotides are TGCAGTGCTAGAGATGTATGGGCGGCGGAGCTTAATGAAAAACTGTTTTTT.

This clonotype was recorded many times. The rearrangement links TRBV7-3 to TRBJ2-3, with D possibly TRBD1 on 5 matching bases. Germline V gene sequence: CDR1 SGHTA, CDR2 FQGTGA. The CDR3 length is 14 residues. V lost 3 bases to trimming and J lost 2 bases, with 9 bases between them. The CDR3 coding sequence is TGTGCCAGCAGCTTCGGACAACACACAGATACGCAGTATTTT. Its translation: CASSFGQHTDTQYF.

The chain has TRBV4-1 and TRBJ2-7; 8 bases fit TRBD1. Losses at the gene ends were 2 bases for V and 0 bases for J; bases not matched to a gene: 6. The CDR3 runs 16 residues. CDR1 is MGHRA, CDR2 YSYEKL, per germline. As DNA, the CDR3 is TGCGCCAGCAGCCAATACAGGGGGATCAGCTCCTACGAGCAGTACTTC. As protein: CASSQYRGISSYEQYF.

This clonotype turned up a few times. The gene calls are TRBV29-1 and TRBJ2-2, with 7 bases matching TRBD1. In germline, CDR1 is SQVTM, CDR2 ANQGSEA. This CDR3 has 12 amino acids. With 5 bases clipped from V and 4 bases from J, the junction kept 1 base outside the gene matches. DNA for the CDR3: TGCAGCGTTACAGGGGCCACCGGGGAGCTGTTTTTT. It is translated as CSVTGATGELFF.

The chain employs TRBV12-3 or TRBV12-4 and TRBJ2-5; perhaps TRBD1 as D (6 bases). V was shortened by 7 bases and J by 0 bases, with 12 bases between the two germline ends. This CDR3 spans 14 amino acids. The CDR3 DNA sequence: TGTGCCAGCACCGAATGGGACAACCAAGAGACCCAGTACTTC. It codes for CASTEWDNQETQYF.

CDR3 protein: CAISLTGANTEAFF. The CDR3 coding sequence is TGTGCCATCAGTTTGACAGGGGCGAACACTGAAGCTTTCTTT. The J gene is TRBJ1-1, the V gene TRBV10-3; 8 bases map to TRBD1. V lost 5 bases and J lost 1; bases outside the gene matches: 3. The CDR3 has 14 amino acids. Germline V CDR1 and CDR2: ENHRY, SYGVKD.

This clonotype has just a few counts. The V call is TRBV6-5, the J call TRBJ2-3, with TRBD2 identical over 9 bases. This CDR3 has 17 amino acids. Germline trimming cut 6 bases from V and 3 bases from J; bases unmatched to any gene: 13. CDR1 and CDR2 (germline): MNHEY, SVGAGI. In DNA form, the CDR3 reads TGTGCCAGCAGCCCTAATGCGGCGGGGGGGCTAACAGATACGCAGTATTTT. Translated, it gives CASSPNAAGGLTDTQYF.

This clonotype was found a few times. The genes are TRBV3-1 and TRBJ2-1; 8 positions agree with TRBD2. Germline V CDR1 and CDR2: LGHDT, YNNKEL (reference sequence). After removal of 1 base from V and 3 bases from J, the junction contained 8 bases not matched to a gene. The CDR3 covers 17 residues. In nucleotides, the CDR3 is TGTGCCAGCAGCCAAGCTCTCGGGGGGGGGCTCTACAATGAGCAGTTCTTC. It encodes CASSQALGGGLYNEQFF.

This clonotype was seen more than once but under ten times. The CDR3 bases are TGTGCCAGCGAGGCCCGGGGGGGTGAGCAGTTCTTC. It specifies CASEARGGEQFF. This chain links TRBV11-2 with TRBJ2-1; 8 nucleotides align to TRBD2. The CDR3 is 12 amino acids. Unmatched junction bases numbered 6, after V lost 8 bases and J lost 9 bases. From germline, CDR1 is SGHAT and CDR2 FQNNGV.

This chain joins TRBV5-1 and TRBJ2-5; D is perhaps TRBD1 or TRBD2 (6 bases each). V was clipped by 3 bases and J by 1 base, with 7 bases between them. Per germline, CDR1 SGHRS and CDR2 YFSETQ. This CDR3 contains 13 residues. The CDR3 region has the DNA TGCGCCAGCAGCTGGGGGGCCCAAGAGACCCAGTACTTC. The encoded protein is CASSWGAQETQYF.

V is TRBV7-2 and J is TRBJ2-1, with 11 bases lining up with TRBD2. The CDR3 is 17 residues long. Germline loops: CDR1 SGHTA, CDR2 FQGNSA. V lost 1 base to trimming and J lost 10 bases; unmatched junction nucleotides: 12. In DNA, the CDR3 is TGTGCCAGCAGCTTAGTATCTGGTCTAGCGGGGGGATTGGAGCAGTTCTTC. Its translation is CASSLVSGLAGGLEQFF. Combining the CDR3 with reference TRBV7-2 and TRBJ2-1 gives the whole variable domain GAGVSQSPSNKVTEKGKDVELRCDPISGHTALYWYRQSLGQGLEFLIYFQGNSAPDKSGLPSDRFSAERTGGSVSTLTIQRTQQEDSAVYLCASSLVSGLAGGLEQFFGPGTRLTVL.

A few counts support this clonotype. The chain recombines TRBV5-1 with TRBJ2-7, with 7 bases lining up with TRBD2. This CDR3 region has 14 residues. V trimming: 0 bases; J trimming: 2 bases; junction bases outside the gene matches: 2. Germline V gene sequence: CDR1 SGHRS, CDR2 YFSETQ. The CDR3 sequence: CASSLDGGTYEQYF. CDR3 bases: TGCGCCAGCAGCTTGGACGGGGGGACCTACGAGCAGTACTTC.

This clonotype was counted only a few times. The chain carries TRBV6-1 and TRBJ2-3; D is unclear. Trimming removed 6 bases at V and 4 bases at J, with 5 bases between. The CDR3 loop spans 11 amino acids. Germline CDR1 and CDR2: MNHNS and SASEGT. The CDR3 protein is CASRGSDTQYF. The CDR3 nucleotides read TGTGCCAGCAGGGGCTCAGATACGCAGTATTTT.

This clonotype was seen only a few times. The chain links TRBV5-5 to TRBJ2-5; the D is unclear. This CDR3 region has 16 residues. V lost 0 bases, J lost 5 bases, and 17 bases lay in between. CDR1 SGHKS and CDR2 YYEKEE come from the germline V gene (reference sequence). CDR3 sequence: CASSLGGLRYRETQYF. The CDR3 region has the DNA TGTGCCAGCAGCTTGGGGGGTCTCCGGTACCGGGAGACCCAGTACTTC.

This chain links TRBV9 with TRBJ2-1; the D gene is possibly TRBD2 (7 bases). Trimming cost V 2 bases and J 8 bases, with 14 bases left between them. The CDR3 length is 14 residues. The germline V gene has CDR1 SGDLS and CDR2 YYNGEE. In DNA, the CDR3 is TGTGCCAGCAGCGTTGGGAGGGGGGACGATGAGCAGTTCTTC. This gives the protein CASSVGRGDDEQFF.

The chain carries TRBV4-2 and TRBJ1-6, with D possibly TRBD1 on 6 matching bases. Germline V CDR1 and CDR2: LGHNA, YNFKEQ. Trimming left V 2 bases short and J 10 bases short, with 21 bases between. The CDR3 covers 17 residues. CDR3 amino acids: CASSQSRGEAIRSPLHF. The CDR3 DNA follows: TGTGCCAGCAGCCAAAGCAGGGGAGAGGCCATACGATCACCCCTCCACTTT.